These T cell receptor beta chains were read from a single sample in a study of a mutant IDH1 vaccine in newly diagnosed glioma. Generated by immunoSEQ multiplex PCR, the TCRdb table keeps only in-frame clones and is missing some. This sample has about 47,000 clones, with 85% to 90% found just once. For these receptors, no antigen is known. The sequences come from PBMCs, collected from a glioma patient whose treatment included an IDH1 peptide vaccine. All receptors come from a woman between 40 and 55 years old with glioma. Each CDR3 is given without its conserved first and last residue.

TRBV5-1,15,TRBJ1-1,ASSLGRDRGRGTEAF
TRBV14,13,TRBJ2-1,ASSPGGGGYNEQF
TRBV5-1,12,TRBJ1-5,ASSLGETNQPQH
TRBV30,11,TRBJ2-4,AWSETSQNIQY
TRBV4-2,15,TRBJ2-3,ASSQGHSGGNTDTQY
TRBV10-2,11,TRBJ1-1,ASSLQGGTEAF
TRBV19,11,TRBJ2-1,ASSIEGYNEQF
TRBV18,14,TRBJ1-5,ASSLTGTGNNQPQH
TRBV2,12,TRBJ2-3,ASSPRGRTDTQY
TRBV29-1,12,TRBJ2-1,SGLAYSSYNEQF
TRBV7-9,13,TRBJ1-5,ASSLLGEGNQPQH
TRBV10-3,12,TRBJ2-5,AIKAGGRQETQY
TRBV2,13,TRBJ1-2,ASTRGETKNYGYT
TRBV2,10,TRBJ2-3,ASTWGTDTQY
TRBV1,13,TRBJ2-7,TSSQLRETGYEQY
TRBV4-2,14,TRBJ2-3,ASSQVGLADTDTQY
TRBV4-1,16,TRBJ2-7,ASSQDAPPDRSSYEQY
TRBV13,15,TRBJ1-1,ASSPYRDRGRNTEAF
TRBV6-6,14,TRBJ2-1,ASSYPTGSSRNEQF
TRBV5-1,11,TRBJ1-2,ASSGDSVYGYT
TRBV4-1,15,TRBJ2-1,ASSSGLAGPFYNEQF
TRBV7-2,14,TRBJ1-4,ASSLARSGGGEKLF
TRBV11-1,10,TRBJ2-5,ASSPEAETQY
TRBV29-1,13,TRBJ2-1,SVEDLGQGIDEQF
TRBV6-5,12,TRBJ1-1,ASSYSKRGVEAF
TRBV7-8,13,TRBJ2-7,ASSPRTESSYEQY
TRBV6-5,10,TRBJ1-5,ASSNSNQPQH
TRBV5-4,13,TRBJ2-3,ASSLISGGTDTQY
TRBV5-8,12,TRBJ1-1,ASSPWVSNTEAF
TRBV5-1,14,TRBJ2-2,ASSLTGASNTGELF
TRBV5-1,16,TRBJ1-2,ASTTGRRATGYNGGYT
TRBV11-2,12,TRBJ1-1,ASRPGDRYTEAF
TRBV7-8,14,TRBJ1-4,ASSYLRVGSNEKLF
TRBV15,13,TRBJ2-7,ATSRDRAGDYEQY
TRBV5-6,12,TRBJ2-7,ASSLWDRPYEQY
TRBV2,12,TRBJ2-1,ASSELAPYNEQF
TRBV28,16,TRBJ2-2,ASSPPSRLAGADGELF
TRBV6-6,12,TRBJ1-2,ASSKQGADYGYT
TRBV10-1,15,TRBJ1-2,ASSESTGTGEDYGYT
TRBV25-1,14,TRBJ2-3,ASSTPGAGSTDTQY
TRBV10-3,12,NA,ATSTPGTGSEQY
TRBV6-1,11,TRBJ2-3,ASSEVYTDTQY
TRBV2,10,TRBJ1-6,ASRRAHSPLH
TRBV18,14,TRBJ1-1,ASSPALASMNTEAF
TRBV9,11,TRBJ1-1,ASSVEAAAEAF
TRBV7-9,14,TRBJ2-1,ASSLNVASGSDEQF
TRBV10-1,14,TRBJ2-3,ASSESWTAPTDTQY
TRBV27,10,TRBJ2-1,ASSDGWNEQF
TRBV5-6,13,TRBJ2-1,ASSLLQLLYNEQF